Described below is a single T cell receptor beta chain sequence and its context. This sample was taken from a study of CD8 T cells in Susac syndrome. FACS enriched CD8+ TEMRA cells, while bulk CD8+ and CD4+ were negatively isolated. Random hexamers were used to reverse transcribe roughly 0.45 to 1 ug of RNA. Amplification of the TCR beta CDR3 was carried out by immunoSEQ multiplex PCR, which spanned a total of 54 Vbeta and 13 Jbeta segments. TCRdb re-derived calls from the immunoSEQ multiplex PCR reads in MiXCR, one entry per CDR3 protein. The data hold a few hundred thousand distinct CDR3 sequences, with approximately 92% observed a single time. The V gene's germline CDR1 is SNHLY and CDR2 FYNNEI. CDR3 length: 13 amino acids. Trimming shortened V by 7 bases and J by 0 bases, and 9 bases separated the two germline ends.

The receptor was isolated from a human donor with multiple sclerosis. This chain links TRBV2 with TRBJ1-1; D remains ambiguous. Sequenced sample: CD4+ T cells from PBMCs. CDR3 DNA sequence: TGTGCCAGCAATTTGGACCTGAACACTGAAGCTTTCTTT. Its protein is CASNLDLNTEAFF.